The 28 T cell receptor beta chains below come from one sample, sequenced in a study of breast tumors, draining lymph nodes, adjacent tissues. Axillary draining lymph nodes of breast cancer patients supplied the node samples. TCRdb recomputed calls from the multiplex PCR reads with MiXCR, one row per CDR3 protein. The sample has over 130,000 distinct CDR3 sequences, approximately 29% seen once. The sequenced sample consisted of axillary lymph node tissue. The receptors were sampled from a female donor with breast cancer. Some clones in this sample may be carry-over from other donors' samples.

Many counts were recorded for this clonotype. The rearrangement links TRBV5-1 to TRBJ2-5, with 8 bases fitting TRBD2. The ends lost 3 bases at V and 3 bases at J; junction bases unmatched: 4. CDR1 is SGHRS and CDR2 is YFSETQ in the germline V gene. The CDR3 runs 14 residues. This CDR3 is CASSWLAGKETQYF. CDR3 sequence (DNA): TGCGCCAGCAGCTGGCTAGCGGGTAAAGAGACCCAGTACTTC.

In this sample, this clonotype turned up many times. V usage is TRBV4-3 and J usage is TRBJ1-3; a weak D match, TRBD1 (5 bases). The CDR3 has 18 amino acids. Deletions cut 4 bases from V and 0 bases from J, with 19 bases between. Germline CDR1 and CDR2: LGHNA and YSLEER. Written as DNA, the CDR3 is TGCGCCAGCAGCCCAAACATTTTCAGGGCCATCTCTGGAAACACCATATATTTT. Protein product: CASSPNIFRAISGNTIYF.

Ten or more counts support this clonotype. The V call is TRBV3-1, the J call TRBJ2-7; D not resolved. CDR3 length equals 11 residues. The V end was cut by 2 bases, the J end by 4 bases, with 3 bases between. Germline-derived CDR1 and CDR2 are LGHDT and YNNKEL (reference sequence). The DNA of the CDR3 is TGTGCCAGCAGCCAATCTTACGAGCAGTACTTC. Its protein product is CASSQSYEQYF.

CDR3 coding DNA: TGTGCCAGCAGCGTAGAAGCGGGATTGGTCACTGAAGCTTTCTTT. This codes for CASSVEAGLVTEAFF. This chain joins TRBV9 and TRBJ1-1; D call uncertain. CDR3 length equals 15 residues. Trimming cost V 0 bases and J 4 bases, with 13 bases left between them. In germline, CDR1 is SGDLS, CDR2 YYNGEE. The complete variable domain, with remaining parts taken from reference TRBV9 and TRBJ1-1, reads DSGVTQTPKHLITATGQRVTLRCSPRSGDLSVYWYQQSLDQGLQFLIQYYNGEERAKGNILERFSAQQFPDLHSELNLSSLELGDSALYFCASSVEAGLVTEAFFGQGTRLTVV.

Many counts were recorded for this clonotype. This chain joins TRBV7-2 and TRBJ1-2; 8 bases match TRBD1. With 5 bases clipped from V and 4 bases from J, the junction kept 3 bases outside the gene matches. Germline CDR1 SGHTA, CDR2 FQGNSA. The CDR3 is made up of 13 amino acids. CDR3 DNA: TGTGCCAGCAGCCAAGGACAGGGCTATGGCTACACCTTC. It codes for CASSQGQGYGYTF.

There are many counts of this clonotype. This sequence joins TRBV20-1 and TRBJ2-1, with D unresolved. Germline CDR1 DFQATT, CDR2 SNEGSKA (reference sequence). The CDR3 spans 12 residues. The V and J ends lost 5 bases and 3 bases respectively, with 8 bases between them. CDR3 bases: TGCAGTGCTGCAGGAGTCTACAATGAGCAGTTCTTC. Encoded protein: CSAAGVYNEQFF.

This rearrangement joins TRBV25-1 to TRBJ1-2; D is possibly TRBD1 (5 bases). Trimming removed 4 bases from V and 4 bases from J, with 19 bases in between. This CDR3 contains 16 residues. Germline CDR1 reads MGHDK; CDR2 reads SYGVNS. CDR3 sequence reads: CASSASGDGRSYGYTF. In nucleotides, the CDR3 is TGTGCCAGCAGTGCTAGTGGGGACGGTCGGAGCTATGGCTACACCTTC.

In this sample, this clonotype turned up many times. V and J are TRBV3-1 and TRBJ2-1; D is perhaps TRBD1 or TRBD2 (5 bases each). V lost 5 bases and J 4 bases, leaving 15 bases between the germline ends. The V gene's germline CDR1 is LGHDT and CDR2 YNNKEL (reference sequence). The CDR3 contains 15 residues. The CDR3 nucleotides are TGTGCCAGCAGCGAAGCAGGGACCGATTACAATGAGCAGTTCTTC. It codes for CASSEAGTDYNEQFF.

On this clonotype itself: A read error may explain this, as a much larger clone is one base away. The J gene is TRBJ2-5, the V gene TRBV9; no firm D call. The CDR3 loop spans 14 amino acids. Germline V gives CDR1 SGDLS, CDR2 YYNGEE. The CDR3 loop is CASSPKDGQETQSF. DNA of the CDR3: TGTGCCAGCTCACCAAAGGACGGCCAAGAGACCCAGTCCTTC.

Remarks on this clonotype: A read error may account for a junction end that differs from germline. J is TRBJ2-1 and V is TRBV20-1, with 7 bases lining up with TRBD2. CDR3 length: 15 amino acids. Germline CDR1 reads DFQATT; CDR2 reads SNEGSKA (reference sequence). CDR3 in amino acids: CSARDRVRDYHEQFF. In nucleotides, the CDR3 is TGCAGTGCTAGAGATAGGGTAAGGGACTACCATGAGCAGTTCTTC.

This chain joins TRBV6-5 and TRBJ1-6, with 9 bases identical to TRBD1. Germline V lookup: CDR1 MNHEY, CDR2 SVGAGI. Trimming at V came to 6 bases and at J to 7 bases, leaving 7 bases not matched to a gene. The CDR3 is 15 residues long. The CDR3 is CASRPQQGANSPLHF. As DNA, the CDR3 is TGTGCCAGCAGACCTCAACAGGGGGCGAATTCACCCCTCCACTTT.

There are many counts of this clonotype. This chain links TRBV5-1 with TRBJ1-4; 8 bases fit TRBD1. Germline CDR1 and CDR2: SGHRS and YFSETQ. J lost 3 bases, V lost 3 bases, and 10 bases had no gene match. CDR3 length equals 17 residues. CDR3 sequence reads: CASSYGQGGTANEKLFF. The DNA of the CDR3 is TGCGCCAGCAGCTACGGACAGGGAGGTACGGCTAATGAAAAACTGTTTTTT.

This rearrangement joins TRBV5-1 to TRBJ1-4, with D perhaps TRBD1 (5 bases). Germline CDR1 and CDR2: SGHRS and YFSETQ. The CDR3 sequence is 13 residues long. Trimming shortened V by 1 base and J by 8 bases, and 9 bases separated the two germline ends. The DNA of the CDR3 is TGCGCCAGCAGCTTGTACGGGGGGGAAAAACTGTTTTTT. This translates into CASSLYGGEKLFF.

Many counts were recorded for this clonotype. V is TRBV7-6 and J is TRBJ2-5; TRBD2 agrees at 8 bases. This CDR3 region has 13 residues. With V trimmed by 3 bases and J by 5 bases, 2 bases remained unmatched. Germline-derived CDR1 and CDR2 are SGHVS and FNYEAQ. CDR3 nucleotide sequence: TGTGCCAGCAGCTTCCGGGGGGGGGAGACCCAGTACTTC. It translates to CASSFRGGETQYF.

The chain combines TRBV6-6 with TRBJ1-2, with D uncertain. Trimming stripped 9 bases from V and 8 bases from J, with 16 bases between. This CDR3 has 12 amino acids. CDR1 is MNHNY and CDR2 is SVGAGI in the germline V gene (reference sequence). Here the CDR3 reads CASSHRLKGYTF. CDR3 coding DNA: TGTGCCAGTAGTCATCGGCTAAAGGGCTACACCTTC.

Ten or more counts support this clonotype. This chain joins TRBV30 and TRBJ2-3, with D unclear. Germline V lookup: CDR1 GTSNPN, CDR2 SVGIG (reference sequence). The CDR3 length is 12 residues. Trimming removed 3 bases from V and 1 base from J, with 5 bases in between. The CDR3 is CAWREGTDTQYF. CDR3 nucleotides: TGTGCCTGGAGAGAGGGCACAGATACGCAGTATTTT.

This clonotype was seen many times. This clone may be a read error of a much larger clone one base away. This rearrangement joins TRBV7-2 to TRBJ1-6, with D possibly TRBD1 on 5 matching bases. The CDR3 is made up of 14 amino acids. Germline V gene lookup returns CDR1 SGHTA and CDR2 FQGNSA. The CDR3: CASGLDSNNSPLHF. The CDR3 DNA is TGTGCCAGCGGCTTAGACAGTAATAATTCACCCCTCCACTTT. The variable domain in full, completed from reference TRBV7-2 and TRBJ1-6, reads GAGVSQSPSNKVTEKGKDVELRCDPISGHTALYWYRQSLGQGLEFLIYFQGNSAPDKSGLPSDRFSAERTGGSVSTLTIQRTQQEDSAVYLCASGLDSNNSPLHFGNGTRLTVT.

This clonotype occurred many times. The chain has TRBV5-1 and TRBJ2-5; D tentatively fits TRBD1 or TRBD2 (5 bases each). V gave up 0 bases and J gave up 8 bases, with 14 bases separating them. The CDR3 extends over 14 amino acids. CDR1 SGHRS and CDR2 YFSETQ come from the germline V gene. CDR3: CASSLELGRDTQYF. As DNA, the CDR3 is TGCGCCAGCAGCTTGGAACTGGGACGAGACACCCAGTACTTC.

The table lists this clonotype with many counts. The CDR3 bases are TGTGCCACCAGTGACCCACGACAGACCAACAATGAGCAGTTCTTC. Its protein is CATSDPRQTNNEQFF. The V gene is TRBV24-1, the J gene TRBJ2-1; D might be TRBD1 (5 bases). The germline V gene encodes CDR1 KGHDR and CDR2 SFDVKD. V was trimmed by 4 bases and J by 5 bases, leaving 14 bases between them. The CDR3 runs 15 residues.

CDR3 residues: CASSHYTDEQFF. The DNA for the CDR3 is TGTGCCAGCAGTCATTACACCGATGAGCAGTTCTTC. The rearrangement joins TRBV27 to TRBJ2-1, with no clear D. The V gene's germline CDR1 is MNHEY and CDR2 SMNVEV (reference sequence). V was pared by 5 bases and J by 8 bases, with 10 bases between. The CDR3 covers 12 residues.

The sample holds one count of this clonotype. This sequence may be a read error, since a much larger clone differs from it by one base. This sequence joins TRBV4-3 and TRBJ2-2, with D possibly being TRBD1 or TRBD2 (5 bases each). Trimming took off 4 bases at V and 6 bases at J, with 21 bases between the two ends. The CDR3 has 17 amino acids. The germline V gene has CDR1 LGHNA and CDR2 YSLEER. The CDR3 protein is CASSPKAPSRGPGELFF. The CDR3 region has the DNA TGCGCCAGCAGCCCTAAGGCCCCCAGTAGGGGACCCGGGGAGCTGTTTTTT.

This clonotype was seen repeatedly, ten times or more. The chain employs TRBV20-1 and TRBJ1-4; TRBD1 might be the D (5 bases). The V gene's germline CDR1 is DFQATT and CDR2 SNEGSKA (reference sequence). The CDR3 loop spans 13 amino acids. This CDR3 is CTGAPATNEKLFF. The CDR3 DNA reads TGCACCGGGGCGCCAGCAACTAATGAAAAACTGTTTTTT.

The V call is TRBV20-1, the J call TRBJ2-3, with D perhaps matching TRBD2 (6 bases). This CDR3 is built from 14 residues. The V and J ends lost 4 bases and 3 bases respectively, with 14 bases between them. Germline-derived CDR1 and CDR2 are DFQATT and SNEGSKA (reference sequence). The CDR3 bases are TGCAGTGCTAAAGCATTAGGGAGGACAGATACGCAGTATTTT. Protein: CSAKALGRTDTQYF.

This clonotype was seen repeatedly, ten times or more. V is TRBV2 and J is TRBJ2-7, with D possibly TRBD1 on 6 matching bases. V was clipped by 6 bases and J by 4 bases, with 10 bases between them. The CDR3 sequence is 12 residues long. The germline gives CDR1 SNHLY, CDR2 FYNNEI. The CDR3 nucleotides are TGTGCCAGCAGCGTACAGGGTTACGAGCAGTACTTC. Encoded protein: CASSVQGYEQYF.

To note about this clonotype: A clone one base away is much larger, so this may be a read error. The gene calls are TRBV20-1 and TRBJ2-1, with D perhaps TRBD2 (7 bases). In germline, CDR1 is DFQATT, CDR2 SNEGSKA (reference sequence). V shed 0 bases and J shed 4 bases, with 16 bases lying between them. The CDR3 consists of 16 residues. CDR3 loop: CSARERRGGVYNEQFF. As DNA, the CDR3 is TGCAGTGCTAGAGAACGAAGGGGGGGAGTTTACAATGAGCAGTTCTTC.

This clonotype was detected ten times or more. V is TRBV5-6 and J is TRBJ2-7; D is unresolved. V was cut by 4 bases and J by 1 base, with 12 bases left in between. CDR1 is SGHDT, CDR2 YYEEEE, per germline. The CDR3 totals 14 residues. The CDR3 sequence: CASSPGWGSYEQYF. CDR3 nucleotide sequence: TGTGCCAGCAGCCCCGGATGGGGATCCTACGAGCAGTACTTC. Together with reference TRBV5-6 and TRBJ2-7, the CDR3 gives the full variable domain: DAGVTQSPTHLIKTRGQQVTLRCSPKSGHDTVSWYQQALGQGPQFIFQYYEEEERQRGNFPDRFSGHQFPNYSSELNVNALLLGDSALYLCASSPGWGSYEQYFGPGTRLTVT.

A remark on this clonotype: A much larger clone sits a single nucleotide away, making a read error possible. V is TRBV27 and J is TRBJ2-7; a weak D match, TRBD1 (6 bases). This CDR3 has 16 amino acids. The V gene's germline CDR1 is MNHEY and CDR2 SMNVEV (reference sequence). CDR3 DNA: TGTGCCAGCAGTCGAGGACAGTCTACCTCCGCCTACGAGCAGTGCTTC. Protein product: CASSRGQSTSAYEQCF.

This clonotype was seen many times. The chain uses TRBV5-8 and TRBJ1-6; unclear D gene. The CDR3 is 16 amino acids. V dropped 1 base and J dropped 6 bases, with 14 bases sitting between them. Germline V gene sequence: CDR1 SGHTS, CDR2 YDEGEE. The CDR3 is CASSLRGGVGNSPLHF. In DNA, the CDR3 is TGTGCCAGCAGCTTGCGAGGCGGGGTTGGTAATTCACCCCTCCACTTT.